This TCR beta chain was obtained from a study of CD8+ T cells in alopecia areata. The study's findings and limits: Persistence in scalp and blood during tofacitinib was observed for many expanded lesional clones. Compared with normal scalp, lesional scalp had higher clonality and more expanded CD8+ clones. Just one nonresponder means the tie between baseline CD8+ expansion and response stays uncertain.

Treatment reported: oral pan-JAK inhibitor, 5-10 mg twice daily. The authors sorted CD4+ and CD8+ T cells from PBMCs. Trimming shortened V by 8 bases and J by 1 base, and 23 bases separated the two germline ends. CDR1 is SNHLY, CDR2 FYNNEI, per germline. CDR3 length: 17 residues. As to this clone: What it recognizes is unknown.

TCR sequencing used cDNA made by reverse transcription of extracted RNA. Sequencing was performed with immunoSEQ multiplex PCR; in TCRdb, only in-frame clones are kept and a portion is missing. The data hold about 220,000 clones, with about 50% observed a single time. The sequences come from CD4+ T cells sorted from blood, collected at week 4, from a patient treated with tofacitinib. The chain employs TRBV2 and TRBJ2-5; D is perhaps TRBD2 (7 bases). The TCR comes from a human donor with alopecia areata. Here the CDR3 reads CASRLGGGVALQETQYF. The CDR3 DNA follows: TGTGCCAGCCGATTAGGGGGGGGCGTGGCCCTCCAAGAGACCCAGTACTTC.